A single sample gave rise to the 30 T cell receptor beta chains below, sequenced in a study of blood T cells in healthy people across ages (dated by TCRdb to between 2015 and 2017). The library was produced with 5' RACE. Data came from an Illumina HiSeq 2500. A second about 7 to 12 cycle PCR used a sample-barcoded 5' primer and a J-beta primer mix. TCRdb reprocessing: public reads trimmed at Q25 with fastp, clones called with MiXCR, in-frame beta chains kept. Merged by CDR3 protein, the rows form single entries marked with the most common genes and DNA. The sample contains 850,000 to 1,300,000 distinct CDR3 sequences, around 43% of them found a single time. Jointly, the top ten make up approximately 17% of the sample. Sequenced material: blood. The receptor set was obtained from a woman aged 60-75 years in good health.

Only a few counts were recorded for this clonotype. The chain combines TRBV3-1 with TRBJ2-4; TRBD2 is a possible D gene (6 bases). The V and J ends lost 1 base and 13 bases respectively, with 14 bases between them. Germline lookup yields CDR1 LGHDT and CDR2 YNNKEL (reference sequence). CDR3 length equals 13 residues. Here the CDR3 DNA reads TGTGCCAGCAGCCAAGTTATGGAGGGATTACAGTACTTC. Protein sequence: CASSQVMEGLQYF.

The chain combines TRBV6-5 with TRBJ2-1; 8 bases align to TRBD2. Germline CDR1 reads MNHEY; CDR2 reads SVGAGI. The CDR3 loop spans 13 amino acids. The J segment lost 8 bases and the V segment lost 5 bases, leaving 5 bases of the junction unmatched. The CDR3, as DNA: TGTGCCAGCAGTCATCCAGCGGGAGATGAGCAGTTCTTC. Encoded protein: CASSHPAGDEQFF.

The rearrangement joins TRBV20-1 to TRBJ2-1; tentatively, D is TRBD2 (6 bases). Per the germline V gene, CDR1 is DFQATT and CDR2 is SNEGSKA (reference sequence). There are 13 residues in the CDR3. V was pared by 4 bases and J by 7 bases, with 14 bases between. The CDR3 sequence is CSAMGLRENEQFF. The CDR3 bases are TGCAGTGCTATGGGTCTGCGGGAAAATGAGCAGTTCTTC.

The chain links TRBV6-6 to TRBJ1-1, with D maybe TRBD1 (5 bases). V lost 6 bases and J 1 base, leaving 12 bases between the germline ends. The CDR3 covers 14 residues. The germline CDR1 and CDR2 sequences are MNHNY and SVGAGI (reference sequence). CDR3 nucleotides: TGTGCCAGCAGGGGAGAGGGGAAGAACACTGAAGCTTTCTTT. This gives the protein CASRGEGKNTEAFF.

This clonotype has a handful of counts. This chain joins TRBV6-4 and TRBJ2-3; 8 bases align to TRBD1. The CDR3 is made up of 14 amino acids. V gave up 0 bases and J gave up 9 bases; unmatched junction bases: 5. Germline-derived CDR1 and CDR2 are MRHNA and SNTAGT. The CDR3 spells CASSDSAGQGTQYF. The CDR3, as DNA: TGTGCCAGCAGTGACTCGGCAGGACAGGGAACGCAGTATTTT.

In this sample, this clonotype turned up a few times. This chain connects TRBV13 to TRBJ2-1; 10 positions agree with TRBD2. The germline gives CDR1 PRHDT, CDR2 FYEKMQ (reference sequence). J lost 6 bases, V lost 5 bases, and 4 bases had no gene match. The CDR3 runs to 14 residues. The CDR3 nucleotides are TGTGCCAGCAGCCCCGGGACTAGCGTCAATGAGCAGTTCTTC. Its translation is CASSPGTSVNEQFF.

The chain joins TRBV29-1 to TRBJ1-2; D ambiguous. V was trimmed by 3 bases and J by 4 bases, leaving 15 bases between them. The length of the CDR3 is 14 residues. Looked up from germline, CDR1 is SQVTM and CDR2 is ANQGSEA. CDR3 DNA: TGCAGCGTTGATCAGGAAGGGATGAGCTATGGCTACACCTTC. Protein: CSVDQEGMSYGYTF.

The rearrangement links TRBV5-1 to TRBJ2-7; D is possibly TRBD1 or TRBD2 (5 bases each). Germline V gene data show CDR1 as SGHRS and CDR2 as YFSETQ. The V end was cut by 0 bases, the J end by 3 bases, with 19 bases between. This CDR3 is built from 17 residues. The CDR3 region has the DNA TGCGCCAGCAGCTTGGTACCCCCCGGGGAAAGGGGCTACGAGCAGTACTTC. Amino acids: CASSLVPPGERGYEQYF.

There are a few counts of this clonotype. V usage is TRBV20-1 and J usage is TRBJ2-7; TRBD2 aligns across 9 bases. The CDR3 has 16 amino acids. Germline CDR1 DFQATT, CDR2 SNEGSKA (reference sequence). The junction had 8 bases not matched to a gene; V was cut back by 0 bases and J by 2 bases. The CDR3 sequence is CSARDQGAGGTYEQYF. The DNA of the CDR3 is TGCAGTGCTAGAGATCAAGGAGCGGGAGGAACCTACGAGCAGTACTTC.

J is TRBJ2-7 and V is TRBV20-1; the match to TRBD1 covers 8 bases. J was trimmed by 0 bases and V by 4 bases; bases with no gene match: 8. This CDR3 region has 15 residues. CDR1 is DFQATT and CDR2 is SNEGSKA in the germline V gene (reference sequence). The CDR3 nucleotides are TGCAGTGCTATCGGCCGGGACAGGCCCTCCTACGAGCAGTACTTC. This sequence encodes CSAIGRDRPSYEQYF.

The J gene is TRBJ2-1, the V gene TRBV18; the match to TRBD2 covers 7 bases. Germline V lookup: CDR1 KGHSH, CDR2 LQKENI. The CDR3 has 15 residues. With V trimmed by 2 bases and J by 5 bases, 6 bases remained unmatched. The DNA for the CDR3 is TGTGCCAGCTCACCAATCGCTAGCGGCCACAATGAGCAGTTCTTC. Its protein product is CASSPIASGHNEQFF. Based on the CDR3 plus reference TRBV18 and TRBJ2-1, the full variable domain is NAGVMQNPRHLVRRRGQEARLRCSPMKGHSHVYWYRQLPEEGLKFMVYLQKENIIDESGMPKERFSAEFPKEGPSILRIQQVVRGDSAAYFCASSPIASGHNEQFFGPGTRLTVL.

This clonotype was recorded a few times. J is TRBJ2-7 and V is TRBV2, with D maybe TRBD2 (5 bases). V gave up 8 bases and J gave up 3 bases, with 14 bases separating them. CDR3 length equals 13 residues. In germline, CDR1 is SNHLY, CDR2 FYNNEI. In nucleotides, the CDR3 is TGTGCCAGCTTTTCCTGGGAGAGCTACGAGCAGTACTTC. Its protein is CASFSWESYEQYF.

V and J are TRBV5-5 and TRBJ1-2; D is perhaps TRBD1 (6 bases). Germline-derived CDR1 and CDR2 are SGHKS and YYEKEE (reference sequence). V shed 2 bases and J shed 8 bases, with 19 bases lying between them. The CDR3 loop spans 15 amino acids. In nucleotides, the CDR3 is TGTGCCAGCAGCTTAGGGACACTTCCATATCGGGGCTACACCTTC. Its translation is CASSLGTLPYRGYTF.

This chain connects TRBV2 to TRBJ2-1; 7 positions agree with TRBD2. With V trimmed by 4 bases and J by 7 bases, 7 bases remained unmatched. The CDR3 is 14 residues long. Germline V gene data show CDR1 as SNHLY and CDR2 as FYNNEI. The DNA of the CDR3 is TGTGCCAGCAGTGTAGGGTGGGGGGGGAATGAGCAGTTCTTC. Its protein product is CASSVGWGGNEQFF.

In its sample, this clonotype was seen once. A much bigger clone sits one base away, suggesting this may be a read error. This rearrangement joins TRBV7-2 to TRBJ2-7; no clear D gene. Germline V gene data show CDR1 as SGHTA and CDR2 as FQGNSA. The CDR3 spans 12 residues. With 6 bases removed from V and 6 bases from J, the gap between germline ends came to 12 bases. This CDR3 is CASSFGSSEQYF. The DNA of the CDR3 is TGTGCCAGCAGTTTCGGAAGTAGCGAGCAGTACTTC.

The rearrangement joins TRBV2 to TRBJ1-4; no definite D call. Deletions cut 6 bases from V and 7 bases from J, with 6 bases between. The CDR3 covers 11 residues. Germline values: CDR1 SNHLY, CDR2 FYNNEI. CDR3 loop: CASRRVEKLFF. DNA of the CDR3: TGTGCCAGCAGACGAGTTGAAAAACTGTTTTTT.

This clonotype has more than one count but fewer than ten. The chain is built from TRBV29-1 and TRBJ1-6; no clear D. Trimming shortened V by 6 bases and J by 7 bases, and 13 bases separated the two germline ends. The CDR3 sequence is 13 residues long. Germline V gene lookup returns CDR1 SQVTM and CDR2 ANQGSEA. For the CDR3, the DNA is TGCAGCGTCCAACACGGGAACAATTCACCCCTCCACTTT. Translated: CSVQHGNNSPLHF.

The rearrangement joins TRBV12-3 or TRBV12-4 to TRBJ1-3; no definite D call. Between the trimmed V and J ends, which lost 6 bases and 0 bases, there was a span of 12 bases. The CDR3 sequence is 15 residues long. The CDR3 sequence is CASRVDVNSGNTIYF. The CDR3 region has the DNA TGTGCCAGCAGAGTCGACGTTAACTCTGGAAACACCATATATTTT.

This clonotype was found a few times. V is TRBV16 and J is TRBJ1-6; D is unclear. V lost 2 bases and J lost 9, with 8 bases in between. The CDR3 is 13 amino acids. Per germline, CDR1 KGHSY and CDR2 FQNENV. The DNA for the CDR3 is TGTGCCAGCAGCCAAGGGCATAGTTCACCCCTCCACTTT. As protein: CASSQGHSSPLHF.

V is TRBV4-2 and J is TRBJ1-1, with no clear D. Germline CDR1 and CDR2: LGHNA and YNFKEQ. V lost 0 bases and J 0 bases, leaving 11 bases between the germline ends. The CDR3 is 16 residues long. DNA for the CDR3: TGTGCCAGCAGCCAAGATCTGGAGGTAATGAACACTGAAGCTTTCTTT. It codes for CASSQDLEVMNTEAFF.

CDR3: CASSLGVAGSIYEQYF. In nucleotides, the CDR3 is TGTGCCAGCAGTTTAGGGGTAGCGGGATCCATCTACGAGCAGTACTTC. The chain is built from TRBV12-3 or TRBV12-4 and TRBJ2-7; 8 bases agree with TRBD2. The CDR3 loop spans 16 amino acids. V shed 1 base, J shed 3 bases, and the junction held 8 bases outside the gene matches.

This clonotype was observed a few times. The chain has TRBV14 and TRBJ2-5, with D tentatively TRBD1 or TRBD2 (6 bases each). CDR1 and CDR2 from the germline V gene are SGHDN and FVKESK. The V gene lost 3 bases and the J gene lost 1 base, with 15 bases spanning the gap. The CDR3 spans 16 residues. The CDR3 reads CASSQGGQYPQETQYF. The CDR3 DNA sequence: TGTGCCAGCAGCCAGGGAGGACAGTATCCCCAAGAGACCCAGTACTTC.

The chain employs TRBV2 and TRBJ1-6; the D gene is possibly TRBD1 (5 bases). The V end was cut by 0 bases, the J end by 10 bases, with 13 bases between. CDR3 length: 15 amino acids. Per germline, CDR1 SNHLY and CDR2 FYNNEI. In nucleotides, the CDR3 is TGTGCCAGCAGTGAAGCGCAGGGTATCAACTCACCCCTCCACTTT. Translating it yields CASSEAQGINSPLHF.

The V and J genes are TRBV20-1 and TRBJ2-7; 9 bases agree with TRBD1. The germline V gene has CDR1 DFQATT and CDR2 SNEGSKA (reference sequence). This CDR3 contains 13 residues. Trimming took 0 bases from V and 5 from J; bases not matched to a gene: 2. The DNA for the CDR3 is TGCAGTGCTAGAGATCGGACAGGGGACGAGCAGTACTTC. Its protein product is CSARDRTGDEQYF.

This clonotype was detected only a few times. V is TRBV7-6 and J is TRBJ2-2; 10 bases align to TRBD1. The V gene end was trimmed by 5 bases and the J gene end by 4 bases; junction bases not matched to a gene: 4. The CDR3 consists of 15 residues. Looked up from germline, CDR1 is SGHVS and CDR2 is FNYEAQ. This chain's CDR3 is CASSTGQGSTGELFF. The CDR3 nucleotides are TGTGCCAGCAGCACGGGACAGGGGAGCACCGGGGAGCTGTTTTTT.

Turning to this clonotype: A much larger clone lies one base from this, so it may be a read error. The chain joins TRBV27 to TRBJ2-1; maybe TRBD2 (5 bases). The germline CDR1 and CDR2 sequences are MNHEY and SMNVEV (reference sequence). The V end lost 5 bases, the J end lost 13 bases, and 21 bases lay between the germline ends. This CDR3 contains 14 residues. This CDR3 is CASSPGLRWDTQFF. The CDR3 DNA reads TGTGCCAGCAGTCCAGGACTGCGGTGGGATACCCAGTTCTTC.

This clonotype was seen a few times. The CDR3 coding sequence is TGCAGTGGGGCAGAACCCAATCAGCCCCAGCATTTT. It codes for CSGAEPNQPQHF. The rearrangement links TRBV29-1 to TRBJ1-5; a possible D gene is TRBD1 (5 bases). There are 12 residues in the CDR3. In germline, CDR1 is SQVTM, CDR2 ANQGSEA.

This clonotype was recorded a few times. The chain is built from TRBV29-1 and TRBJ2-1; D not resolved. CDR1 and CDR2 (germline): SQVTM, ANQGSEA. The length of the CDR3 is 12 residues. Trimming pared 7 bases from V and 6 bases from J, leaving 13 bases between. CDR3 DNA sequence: TGCAGCGCTACCAGGCAGAGCAATGAGCAGTTCTTC. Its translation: CSATRQSNEQFF.

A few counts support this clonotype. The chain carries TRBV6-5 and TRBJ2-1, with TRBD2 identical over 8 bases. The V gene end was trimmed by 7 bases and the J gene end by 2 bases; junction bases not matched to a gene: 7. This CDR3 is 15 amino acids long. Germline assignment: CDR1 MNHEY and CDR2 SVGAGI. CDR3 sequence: CASNSGTSPYNEQFF. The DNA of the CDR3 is TGTGCCAGCAATTCCGGGACTAGTCCCTACAATGAGCAGTTCTTC.

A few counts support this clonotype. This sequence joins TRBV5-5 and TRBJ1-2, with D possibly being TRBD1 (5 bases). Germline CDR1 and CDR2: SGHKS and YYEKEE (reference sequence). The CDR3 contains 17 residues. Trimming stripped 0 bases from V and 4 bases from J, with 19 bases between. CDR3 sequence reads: CASSLVSGDSRGYGYTF. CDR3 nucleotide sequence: TGTGCCAGCAGCTTGGTGTCTGGTGACTCTAGGGGCTATGGCTACACCTTC.